Each of the 20 T cell receptor beta chains below was sequenced from the same sample in a study of tumor-infiltrating lymphocytes in glioblastoma multiforme. Three nested ARM-PCR rounds with V-beta and C-beta primers built TCRB libraries. TCRdb processed the multiplex PCR reads anew with MiXCR; each CDR3 protein has one entry. The repertoire holds nearly 20,000 distinct CDR3 sequences, about two thirds seen once, with more than 15% in the top ten. Material for sequencing was peripheral blood. These receptors were collected from a male donor with glioblastoma.

Note on this clonotype: An end of the junction differs from the germline gene, which may be a read error. This rearrangement joins TRBV29-1 to TRBJ2-2; no firm D call. This CDR3 has 12 residues. The germline CDR1 and CDR2 sequences are SQVTM and ANQGSEA. The CDR3 sequence is CSVGMNTGELFF. In nucleotides, the CDR3 is TGCAGCGTCGGCATGAACACCGGAGAGCTGTTTTTT.

Remarks on this clonotype: This may be a read error, as it is one base from a much larger clone. The chain joins TRBV28 to TRBJ2-7, with D perhaps matching TRBD1 or TRBD2 (6 bases each). The length of the CDR3 is 13 residues. The germline V gene encodes CDR1 MDHEN and CDR2 SYDVKM. As DNA, the CDR3 is TGTGCCAACAGTTTGGAGGGGGCCTACGAGCAGTACTTC. It is translated as CANSLEGAYEQYF. The full variable domain, with the rest looked up from reference TRBV28 and TRBJ2-7, is DVKVTQSSRYLVKRTGEKVFLECVQDMDHENMFWYRQDPGLGLRLIYFSYDVKMKEKGDIPEGYSVSREKKERFSLILESASTNQTSMYLCANSLEGAYEQYFGPGTRLTVT.

The gene calls are TRBV29-1 and TRBJ2-1; weak D call: TRBD2 (5 bases). V dropped 3 bases and J dropped 9 bases, with 18 bases sitting between them. This CDR3 has 14 residues. The germline V gene encodes CDR1 SQVTM and CDR2 ANQGSEA. CDR3: CSVDRERATSEQFF. The CDR3 DNA reads TGCAGCGTTGATCGGGAAAGGGCTACGAGTGAGCAGTTCTTC.

J is TRBJ2-3 and V is TRBV11-3; D is uncertain. CDR3 size: 14 residues. V lost 5 bases and J 1 base, leaving 10 bases between the germline ends. Looked up from germline, CDR1 is SGHNT and CDR2 is YENEEA. CDR3 in amino acids: CASSPLGRTDTQYF. The CDR3 region has the DNA TGTGCCAGCAGCCCCCTAGGGCGCACAGATACGCAGTATTTT.

The V gene is TRBV6-5, the J gene TRBJ2-2, with TRBD2 identical over 12 bases. V gave up 0 bases and J gave up 3 bases; unmatched junction bases: 5. This CDR3 is 18 amino acids long. Germline values: CDR1 MNHEY, CDR2 SVGAGI. In nucleotides, the CDR3 is TGTGCCAGCAGTTACTCTCTAGCGGGAGGGCCGGACACCGGGGAGCTGTTTTTT. Translating it yields CASSYSLAGGPDTGELFF.

This clonotype was picked up many times. The rearrangement uses TRBV20-1 and TRBJ2-7; 9 bases align to TRBD1. Trimming removed 1 base from V and 0 bases from J; junction bases left unmatched: 4. Germline lookup yields CDR1 DFQATT and CDR2 SNEGSKA (reference sequence). The CDR3 contains 15 residues. CDR3 in DNA: TGCAGTGCTAGAGTGCGGACAGGGGACTCCTACGAGCAGTACTTC. Translated, it gives CSARVRTGDSYEQYF.

The chain uses TRBV11-1 and TRBJ2-3; 7 positions agree with TRBD2. CDR3 length: 16 residues. Germline values: CDR1 SGHAT, CDR2 FQDESV (reference sequence). V shed 0 bases and J 5 bases; nucleotides not matched to a gene: 8. The CDR3 protein is CASSLATSESGDTQYF. CDR3 bases: TGTGCCAGCAGCTTAGCTACTAGCGAGAGTGGAGATACGCAGTATTTT.

This clonotype showed up many times. The chain couples TRBV20-1 to TRBJ1-1, with D unclear. V was pared by 6 bases and J by 3 bases, with 20 bases between. Germline values: CDR1 DFQATT, CDR2 SNEGSKA (reference sequence). CDR3 length: 15 amino acids. The CDR3 spells CSAPKEGRADTEAFF. The CDR3 DNA reads as TGCAGTGCCCCAAAGGAAGGACGGGCTGACACTGAAGCTTTCTTT.

This clonotype has just a few counts. No DNA is shown, since the ends of the CDR3 on it are uncertain; the CDR3 is the one TCRdb lists. The chain couples TRBV4-2 to TRBJ2-3; TRBD2, the D gene given by the table, was not confirmed from the DNA. CDR1 and CDR2 from the germline V gene are LGHNA and YNFKEQ. The length of the CDR3 is 17 amino acids, counting both ends. CDR3 region: CASSQEWASGTTDTQYF.

J is TRBJ2-7 and V is TRBV20-1, with D perhaps matching TRBD1 or TRBD2 (5 bases each). The CDR3 runs to 15 residues. Germline CDR1 and CDR2: DFQATT and SNEGSKA (reference sequence). CDR3 sequence reads: CGTRDGTGKGYEQYF. CDR3 sequence (DNA): TGCGGTACTAGAGATGGGACGGGGAAGGGCTACGAGCAGTACTTC.

The rearrangement links TRBV11-3 to TRBJ1-1, with D tentatively TRBD1 (5 bases). This CDR3 comprises 14 residues. Trimming pared 1 base from V and 10 bases from J, leaving 16 bases between. The germline V gene encodes CDR1 SGHNT and CDR2 YENEEA. CDR3 amino acids: CASSLGGGAGGAFF. DNA of the CDR3: TGTGCCAGCAGCTTAGGTGGAGGGGCCGGTGGAGCTTTCTTT.

The CDR3 nucleotides are TGTGCCAGCAGCTTATCCACTAGCGTAGAGACCCAGTACTTC. Amino acids: CASSLSTSVETQYF. The chain recombines TRBV7-9 with TRBJ2-5, with TRBD2 matching 7 bases. The CDR3 length is 14 residues. Unmatched junction bases numbered 4, after V lost 2 bases and J lost 4 bases. Germline CDR1 and CDR2: SEHNR and FQNEAQ (reference sequence).

This clonotype has ten or more counts. The chain recombines TRBV7-8 with TRBJ2-1; D may be TRBD2 (6 bases). This CDR3 is built from 15 residues. Germline V CDR1 and CDR2: SGHVS, FQNEAQ. V gave up 5 bases and J gave up 3 bases, with 14 bases separating them. CDR3 region: CASSQKFGGYNEQFF. The DNA of the CDR3 is TGTGCCAGCAGCCAGAAGTTCGGGGGCTACAATGAGCAGTTCTTC.

The gene calls are TRBV11-2 and TRBJ2-1; D is perhaps TRBD2 (6 bases). CDR3 size: 15 residues. Looked up from germline, CDR1 is SGHAT and CDR2 is FQNNGV. Trimming shortened V by 8 bases and J by 5 bases, and 19 bases separated the two germline ends. CDR3 nucleotides: TGTGCCAGCGGCCCTTTCTCGGGAGTTCACAATGAGCAGTTCTTC. It is translated as CASGPFSGVHNEQFF.

With regard to this clonotype: Given the absence of the conserved phenylalanine or tryptophan at the CDR3 end, a read error is likely. This chain uses TRBV4-1 with TRBJ2-7; unclear D gene. Trimming took 3 bases from V and 3 from J, leaving 9 bases between them. The CDR3 loop spans 13 amino acids. Germline V lookup: CDR1 MGHRA, CDR2 YSYEKL. CDR3 region: CASSQKSSYEQYS. CDR3 coding DNA: TGCGCCAGCAGCCAGAAAAGCAGCTACGAGCAGTACTCC.

Notes on this clonotype: The junction does not match germline at one end; this may be a read error. The chain links TRBV11-2 to TRBJ2-2, with 7 bases lining up with TRBD2. The germline gives CDR1 SGHAT, CDR2 FQNNGV. The CDR3 runs to 20 residues. The CDR3, as DNA: TGTGCCAGCACCCCCTCATTCGTCCAAGGGCTAGCGGTAAACACCGAGGAGATGTTTTTT. Amino acids: CASTPSFVQGLAVNTEEMFF.

This chain uses TRBV11-2 with TRBJ1-6; TRBD1 matches at 7 bases. Germline CDR1 is SGHAT and CDR2 is FQNNGV. CDR3 size: 15 residues. V shed 0 bases, J shed 13 bases, and the junction held 9 bases outside the gene matches. CDR3 sequence (DNA): TGTGCCAGCAGCTTAGATATTCAGACAGGGCGGCCCCTCCACTTT. Translated: CASSLDIQTGRPLHF.

The chain has TRBV11-2 and TRBJ2-7, with no clear D. Trimming removed 7 bases from V and 1 base from J, with 14 bases in between. The CDR3 contains 14 residues. CDR1 is SGHAT, CDR2 FQNNGV, per germline. Here the CDR3 reads CASTSILSSYEQYF. The CDR3 DNA reads as TGTGCCAGCACCTCGATACTATCATCCTACGAGCAGTACTTC.

This clonotype was seen repeatedly, ten times or more. The chain couples TRBV14 to TRBJ2-2; unclear D gene. The CDR3 runs 16 residues. V lost 0 bases, J lost 0 bases, and 8 bases lay in between. CDR1 and CDR2 (germline): SGHDN, FVKESK. CDR3 amino acids: CASSQDRRPNTGELFF. The DNA for the CDR3 is TGTGCCAGCAGCCAAGATCGCAGGCCGAACACCGGGGAGCTGTTTTTT. Full variable domain (missing parts from reference TRBV14 and TRBJ2-2): EAGVTQFPSHSVIEKGQTVTLRCDPISGHDNLYWYRRVMGKEIKFLLHFVKESKQDESGMPNNRFLAERTGGTYSTLKVQPAELEDSGVYFCASSQDRRPNTGELFFGEGSRLTVL.

Comment on this clonotype: This may be a read error: a much more frequent sequence differs by one nucleotide. V gene TRBV2 combines with J gene TRBJ1-5, with D unclear. This CDR3 region has 13 residues. CDR1 SNHLY and CDR2 FYNNEI come from the germline V gene. V was shortened by 7 bases and J by 5 bases, with 12 bases between the two germline ends. DNA of the CDR3: TGTGCCAGCAACCTTGAGAGGGATCAGCCCCAGCATTTT. Encoded protein: CASNLERDQPQHF.